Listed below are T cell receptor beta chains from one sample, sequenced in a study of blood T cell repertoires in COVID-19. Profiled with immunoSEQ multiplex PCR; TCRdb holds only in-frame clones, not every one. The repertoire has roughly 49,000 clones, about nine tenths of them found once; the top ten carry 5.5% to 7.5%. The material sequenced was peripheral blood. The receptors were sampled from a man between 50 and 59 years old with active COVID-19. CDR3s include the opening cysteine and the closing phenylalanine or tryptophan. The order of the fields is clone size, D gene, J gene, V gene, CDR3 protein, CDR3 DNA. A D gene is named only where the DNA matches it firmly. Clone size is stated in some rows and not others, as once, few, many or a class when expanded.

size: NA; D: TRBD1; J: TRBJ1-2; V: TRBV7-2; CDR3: CASSPGGTVGYGYTF; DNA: TGTGCCAGCAGCCCAGGGGGCACGGTCGGCTATGGCTACACCTTC
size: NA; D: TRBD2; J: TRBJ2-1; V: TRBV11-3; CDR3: CASSLDGGGYNEQFF; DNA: TGTGCCAGCAGCTTAGACGGCGGGGGCTACAATGAGCAGTTCTTC
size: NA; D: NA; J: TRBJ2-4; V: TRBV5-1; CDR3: CASSLDLGRINIQYF; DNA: TGCGCCAGCAGCTTGGATTTGGGGAGGATAAACATTCAGTACTTC
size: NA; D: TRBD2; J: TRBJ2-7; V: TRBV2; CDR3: CASRTGGGITYEQYF; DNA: TGTGCCAGCCGCACGGGGGGTGGCATAACCTACGAGCAGTACTTC
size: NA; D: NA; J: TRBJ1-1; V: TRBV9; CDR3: CASSLNDGKGGTPGPEAFF; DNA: TGTGCCAGCAGCCTTAACGACGGAAAGGGTGGGACACCCGGACCTGAAGCTTTCTTT
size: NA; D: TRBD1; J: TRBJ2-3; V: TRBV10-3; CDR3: CAISPGTGTTDTQYF; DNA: TGTGCCATCAGTCCCGGGACAGGGACCACAGATACGCAGTATTTT
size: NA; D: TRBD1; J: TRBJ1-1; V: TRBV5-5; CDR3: CASTQGVSAEAFF; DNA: TGTGCCAGCACCCAGGGGGTTAGCGCTGAAGCTTTCTTT
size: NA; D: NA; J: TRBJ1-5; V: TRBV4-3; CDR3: CASSQDSGGGGQPQHF; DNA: TGCGCCAGCAGCCAAGACTCGGGGGGAGGGGGTCAGCCCCAGCATTTT
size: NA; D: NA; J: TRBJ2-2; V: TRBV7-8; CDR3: CASSTDRSLGGELFF; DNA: TGTGCCAGCAGCACGGACAGAAGCCTCGGCGGGGAGCTGTTTTTT
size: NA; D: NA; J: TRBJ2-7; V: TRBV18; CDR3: CASSPNRPYEQYF; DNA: TGTGCCAGCTCACCAAACAGGCCCTACGAGCAGTACTTC
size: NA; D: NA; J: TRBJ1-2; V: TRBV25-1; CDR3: CASSEWRGYGYTF; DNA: TGTGCCAGCAGTGAATGGAGGGGCTATGGCTACACCTTC
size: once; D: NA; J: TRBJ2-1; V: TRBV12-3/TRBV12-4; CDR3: CASIVNNEQFF; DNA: TGTGCCAGCATCGTTAACAATGAGCAGTTCTTC
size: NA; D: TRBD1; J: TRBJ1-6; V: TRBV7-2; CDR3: CTSSPGQPSSYNSPLHF; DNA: TGTACCAGCAGTCCGGGACAGCCGAGCTCCTATAATTCACCCCTCCACTTT
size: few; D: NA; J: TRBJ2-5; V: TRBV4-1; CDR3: CASLVKQGPGETQYF; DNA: TGCGCCAGCCTTGTTAAACAGGGTCCCGGGGAGACCCAGTACTTC
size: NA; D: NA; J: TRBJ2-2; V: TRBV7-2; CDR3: CASSLNYVVNTGELFF; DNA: TGTGCCAGCAGCTTAAATTATGTCGTCAACACCGGGGAGCTGTTTTTT
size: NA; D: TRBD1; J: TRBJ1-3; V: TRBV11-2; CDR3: CASTQDRGDTIYF; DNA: TGTGCCAGCACCCAGGACAGGGGAGACACCATATATTTT
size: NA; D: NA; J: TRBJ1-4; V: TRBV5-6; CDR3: CASSLPGRNEKLFF; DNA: TGTGCCAGCAGCCTCCCAGGCCGTAATGAAAAACTGTTTTTT
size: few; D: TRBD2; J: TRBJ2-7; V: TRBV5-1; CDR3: CASSFASGYEQYF; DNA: TGCGCCAGCAGCTTTGCTAGCGGATACGAGCAGTACTTC
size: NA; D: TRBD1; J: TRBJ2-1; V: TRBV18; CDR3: CASSPQGADNEQFF; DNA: TGTGCCAGCTCACCACAGGGGGCGGACAATGAGCAGTTCTTC
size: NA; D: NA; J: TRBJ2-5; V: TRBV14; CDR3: CASSQDSRGETQYF; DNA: TGTGCCAGCAGCCAAGATTCCCGGGGTGAGACCCAGTACTTC
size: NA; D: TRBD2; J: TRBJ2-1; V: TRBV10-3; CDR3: CAISESRTVAGGRGNEQFF; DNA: TGTGCCATCAGTGAGTCCAGGACGGTAGCGGGGGGCCGTGGTAATGAGCAGTTCTTC
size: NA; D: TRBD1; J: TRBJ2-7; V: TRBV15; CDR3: CATSRDRSLYEQYF; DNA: TGTGCCACCAGCAGGGACAGGAGCCTCTACGAGCAGTACTTC
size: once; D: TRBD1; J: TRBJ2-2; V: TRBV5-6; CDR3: CASSRQGQKSGELFF; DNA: TGTGCCAGCAGCAGACAGGGCCAGAAGTCCGGGGAGCTGTTTTTT
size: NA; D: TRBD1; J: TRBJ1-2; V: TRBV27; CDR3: CASSSGMGQPTAISKNGYTF; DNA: TGTGCCAGCAGTTCCGGCATGGGACAGCCGACCGCTATTTCCAAAAATGGCTACACCTTC
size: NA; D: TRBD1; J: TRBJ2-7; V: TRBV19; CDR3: CASRDRGEQYF; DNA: TGTGCCAGCCGCGACAGGGGCGAGCAGTACTTC
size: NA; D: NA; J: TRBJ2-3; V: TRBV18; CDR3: CASSHAPRRGDTQYF; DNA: TGTGCCAGCTCGCATGCCCCAAGGCGGGGAGATACGCAGTATTTT
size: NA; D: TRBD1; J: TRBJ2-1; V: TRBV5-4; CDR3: CASSFEGTGSNNEQFF; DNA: TGTGCCAGCAGCTTCGAAGGGACAGGTTCGAACAATGAGCAGTTCTTC
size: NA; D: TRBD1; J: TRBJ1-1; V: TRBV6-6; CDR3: CASSYTRQGGNTEAFF; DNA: TGTGCCAGCAGTTATACGAGACAGGGAGGGAACACTGAAGCTTTCTTT
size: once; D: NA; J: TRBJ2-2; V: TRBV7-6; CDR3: CASSPLARGFGELFF; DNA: TGTGCCAGCAGCCCCTTAGCGAGGGGGTTCGGGGAGCTGTTTTTT
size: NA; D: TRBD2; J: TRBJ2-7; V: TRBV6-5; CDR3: CASSYGGGRYEQYF; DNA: TGTGCCAGCAGTTACGGCGGGGGACGCTACGAGCAGTACTTC
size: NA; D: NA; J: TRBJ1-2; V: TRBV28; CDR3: CASRPDRYYGYTF; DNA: TGTGCCAGCAGACCCGACAGGTACTACGGCTACACCTTC